This is a list of T cell receptor beta chains from one sample in a study of blood T cell repertoires in COVID-19. Produced via immunoSEQ multiplex PCR; TCRdb's table is partial and in-frame only. The sample has about 140,000 clones, over 80% seen once. The sequenced material came from peripheral blood. These receptors all come from an elderly woman with acute or convalescent COVID-19. The CDR3 runs from the conserved cysteine through the conserved F or W. The D gene is left open where the match is weak. Rows give clone size only sometimes, using once, few, many, or a class for an expanded clone.

cdr3_aa cdr3_nt j_call v_call clone_size d_call
CASSLAGAGLNTEAFF TGCGCCAGCAGCTTGGCAGGGGCCGGCCTGAACACTGAAGCTTTCTTT TRBJ1-1 TRBV5-1 - -
CASSRGQGYNEQFF TGCGCCAGCAGCCGAGGACAGGGGTACAATGAGCAGTTCTTC TRBJ2-1 TRBV4-1 - TRBD1
CASRHKPGQGSHEQYF TGTGCCAGCAGGCATAAACCGGGACAGGGGTCTCACGAGCAGTACTTC TRBJ2-7 TRBV27 - TRBD1
CASSLRQDNEQFF TGCGCCAGCAGCTTACGTCAGGACAATGAGCAGTTCTTC TRBJ2-1 TRBV5-1 - -
CAWSVLVGVGGDYTF TGTGCCTGGAGTGTCCTAGTTGGCGTGGGCGGGGACTACACCTTC TRBJ1-2 TRBV30 - -
CASRGGLLNSPLHF TGTGCCAGCAGGGGGGGGCTCCTTAATTCACCCCTCCACTTT TRBJ1-6 TRBV3-1/TRBV3-2 - -
CASSQLSPGTEAFF TGTGCCAGCAGCCAACTGTCACCGGGCACTGAAGCTTTCTTT TRBJ1-1 TRBV14 - -
CASNFDSTGELFF TGTGCCAGCAACTTTGACTCAACCGGGGAGCTGTTTTTT TRBJ2-2 TRBV2 - -
CASSPRTGAGTNEKLFF TGTGCCAGCAGCCCCAGGACAGGGGCTGGTACTAATGAAAAACTGTTTTTT TRBJ1-4 TRBV11-2 - TRBD1
CASSQDVRVSGNTIYF TGCGCCAGCAGCCAAGATGTAAGAGTCTCTGGAAACACCATATATTTT TRBJ1-3 TRBV4-3 once -
CASGPSGGASPYEQYF TGTGCCAGCGGCCCTAGCGGGGGGGCGAGTCCCTACGAGCAGTACTTC TRBJ2-7 TRBV6-6 - TRBD2
CAWRAGGQETQYF TGTGCCTGGAGAGCGGGGGGACAAGAGACCCAGTACTTC TRBJ2-5 TRBV30 - TRBD2
CASSFQSLGGDREVNEQFF TGTGCTAGCAGCTTCCAGTCTCTGGGAGGGGACAGGGAGGTGAATGAGCAGTTCTTC TRBJ2-1 TRBV7-7 - TRBD1
CASSTGTGVVNTQYF TGCGCCAGCAGCACCGGGACAGGGGTTGTAAATACGCAGTATTTT TRBJ2-3 TRBV5-1 - TRBD1
CASSFRGDEKLFF TGCGCCAGCAGCTTCCGAGGAGATGAAAAACTGTTTTTT TRBJ1-4 TRBV5-1 - -
CASSQGQARTNYGYTF TGTGCCAGCTCACAGGGACAGGCCCGAACCAACTATGGCTACACCTTC TRBJ1-2 TRBV18 - TRBD1
CASSPRQGDEQYF TGTGCCAGCTCACCGAGACAGGGCGACGAGCAGTACTTC TRBJ2-7 TRBV18 few TRBD1